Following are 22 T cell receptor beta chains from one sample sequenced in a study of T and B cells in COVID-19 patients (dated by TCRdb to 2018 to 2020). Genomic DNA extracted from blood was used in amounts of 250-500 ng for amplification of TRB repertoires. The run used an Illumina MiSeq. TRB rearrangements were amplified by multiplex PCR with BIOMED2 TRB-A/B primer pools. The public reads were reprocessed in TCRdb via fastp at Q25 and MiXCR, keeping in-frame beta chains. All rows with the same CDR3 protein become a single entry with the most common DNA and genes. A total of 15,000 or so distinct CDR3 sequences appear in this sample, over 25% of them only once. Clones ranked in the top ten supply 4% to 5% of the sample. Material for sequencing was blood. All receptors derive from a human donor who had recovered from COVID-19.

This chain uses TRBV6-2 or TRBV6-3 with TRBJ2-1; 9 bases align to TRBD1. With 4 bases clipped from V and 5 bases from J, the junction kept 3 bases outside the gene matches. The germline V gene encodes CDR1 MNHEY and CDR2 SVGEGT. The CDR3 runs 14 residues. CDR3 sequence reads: CASSSGQGDNEQFF. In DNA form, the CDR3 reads TGTGCCAGCAGTTCGGGACAGGGCGACAATGAGCAGTTCTTC.

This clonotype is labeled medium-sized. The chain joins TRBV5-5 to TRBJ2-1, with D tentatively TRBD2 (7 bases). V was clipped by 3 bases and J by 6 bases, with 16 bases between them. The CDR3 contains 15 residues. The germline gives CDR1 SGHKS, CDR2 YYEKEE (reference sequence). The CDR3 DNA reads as TGTGCCAGCAGCTGGTGGACGAGGGGGGGCAATGAGCAGTTCTTC. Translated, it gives CASSWWTRGGNEQFF.

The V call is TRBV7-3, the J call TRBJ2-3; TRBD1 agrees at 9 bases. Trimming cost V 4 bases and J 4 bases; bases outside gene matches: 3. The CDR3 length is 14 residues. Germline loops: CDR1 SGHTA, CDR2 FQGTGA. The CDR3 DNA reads TGTGCCAGCAGCTCTGACAGGGGGGCAGATACGCAGTATTTT. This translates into CASSSDRGADTQYF. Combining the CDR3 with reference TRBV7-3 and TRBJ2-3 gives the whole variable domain GAGVSQTPSNKVTEKGKYVELRCDPISGHTALYWYRQSLGQGPEFLIYFQGTGAADDSGLPNDRFFAVRPEGSVSTLKIQRTERGDSAVYLCASSSDRGADTQYFGPGTRLTVL.

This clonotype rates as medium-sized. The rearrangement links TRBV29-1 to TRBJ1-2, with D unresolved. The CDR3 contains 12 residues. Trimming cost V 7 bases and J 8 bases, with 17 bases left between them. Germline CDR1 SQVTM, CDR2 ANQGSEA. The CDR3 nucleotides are TGCAGCGCCGCCGGATTTTTAGGGGGCTACACCTTC. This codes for CSAAGFLGGYTF.

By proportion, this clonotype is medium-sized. The CDR3 DNA reads TGTGCCAGCAGTTCCTCCCCCAGTGGGGCGGGGGGGAACAATGAGCAGTTCTTC. The encoded protein is CASSSSPSGAGGNNEQFF. The J gene is TRBJ2-1, the V gene TRBV6-5, with 9 bases aligning to TRBD2. Germline CDR1 is MNHEY and CDR2 is SVGAGI. With 4 bases clipped from V and 5 bases from J, the junction kept 15 bases outside the gene matches. The CDR3 runs 18 residues.

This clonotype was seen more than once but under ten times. The CDR3 DNA is TGTGCCATCAGGGGGGGCGACGGCTACACCTTC. Translation gives CAIRGGDGYTF. This rearrangement joins TRBV10-3 to TRBJ1-2; possibly TRBD1 for D (6 bases). The CDR3 is made up of 11 amino acids. Germline V CDR1 and CDR2: ENHRY, SYGVKD. V was shortened by 6 bases and J by 8 bases, with 10 bases between the two germline ends.

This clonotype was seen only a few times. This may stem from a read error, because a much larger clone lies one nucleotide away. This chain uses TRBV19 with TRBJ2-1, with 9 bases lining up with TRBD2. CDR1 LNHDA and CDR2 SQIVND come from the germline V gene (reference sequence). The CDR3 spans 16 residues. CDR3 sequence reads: CASSIQAGGSYNGQFF. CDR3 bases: TGTGCCAGTAGTATCCAAGCGGGGGGATCCTACAATGGGCAGTTCTTC. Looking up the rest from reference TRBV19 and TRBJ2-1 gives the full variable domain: DGGITQSPKYLFRKEGQNVTLSCEQNLNHDAMYWYRQDPGQGLRLIYYSQIVNDFQKGDIAEGYSVSREKKESFPLTVTSAQKNPTAFYLCASSIQAGGSYNGQFFGPGTRLTVL.

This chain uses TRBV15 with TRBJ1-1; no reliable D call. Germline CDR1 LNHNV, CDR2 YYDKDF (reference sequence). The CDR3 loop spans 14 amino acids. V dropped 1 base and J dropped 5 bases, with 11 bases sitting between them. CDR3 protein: CATSRVGRNTEAFF. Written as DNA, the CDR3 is TGTGCCACCAGCAGAGTGGGCAGGAATACTGAAGCTTTCTTT.

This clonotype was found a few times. CDR3 DNA sequence: TGTGCCAGCAGTGAAGCGGCCGAAGTAAACACCATATATTTT. Protein: CASSEAAEVNTIYF. V is TRBV6-1 and J is TRBJ1-3; D unclear. V was trimmed by 0 bases and J by 6 bases, leaving 9 bases between them. The CDR3 covers 14 residues. Germline V gene sequence: CDR1 MNHNS, CDR2 SASEGT.

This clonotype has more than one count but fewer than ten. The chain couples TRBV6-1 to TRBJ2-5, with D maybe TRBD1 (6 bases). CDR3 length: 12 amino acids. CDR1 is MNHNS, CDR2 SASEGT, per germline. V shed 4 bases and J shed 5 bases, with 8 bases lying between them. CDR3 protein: CASSVQGETQYF. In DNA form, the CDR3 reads TGTGCCAGCAGTGTTCAGGGGGAGACCCAGTACTTC.

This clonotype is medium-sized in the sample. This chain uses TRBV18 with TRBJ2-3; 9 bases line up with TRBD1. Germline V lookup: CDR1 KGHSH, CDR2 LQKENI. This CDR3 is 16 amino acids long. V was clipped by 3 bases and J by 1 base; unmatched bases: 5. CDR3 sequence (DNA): TGTGCCAGCTCACCGCAGGGACAGGGCCGCACAGATACGCAGTATTTT. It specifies CASSPQGQGRTDTQYF.

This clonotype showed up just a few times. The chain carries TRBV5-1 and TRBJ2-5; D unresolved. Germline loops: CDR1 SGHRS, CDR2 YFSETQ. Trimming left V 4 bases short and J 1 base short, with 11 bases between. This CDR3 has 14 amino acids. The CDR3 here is CASSPRLLQETQYF. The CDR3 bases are TGCGCCAGCAGCCCACGACTGCTCCAAGAGACCCAGTACTTC.

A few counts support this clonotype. CDR3 nucleotides: TGTGCCGGGGGGGGCCGGGACAGGGGCCCCTACGAGCAGTACTTC. Protein sequence: CAGGGRDRGPYEQYF. The chain combines TRBV6-1 with TRBJ2-7; 10 nucleotides agree with TRBD1. From germline, CDR1 is MNHNS and CDR2 SASEGT. There are 15 residues in the CDR3. With 11 bases clipped from V and 2 bases from J, the junction kept 12 bases outside the gene matches.

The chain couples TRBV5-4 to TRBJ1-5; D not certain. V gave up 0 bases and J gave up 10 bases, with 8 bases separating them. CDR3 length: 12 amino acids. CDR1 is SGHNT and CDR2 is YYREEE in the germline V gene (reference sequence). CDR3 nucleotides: TGTGCCAGCAGCTTGGACGGGCAACCCCAGCATTTT. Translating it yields CASSLDGQPQHF.

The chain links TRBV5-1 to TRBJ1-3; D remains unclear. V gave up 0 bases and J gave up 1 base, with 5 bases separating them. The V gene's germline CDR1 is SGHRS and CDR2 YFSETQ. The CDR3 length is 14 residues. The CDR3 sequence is CASSLAGSGNTIYF. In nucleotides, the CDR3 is TGCGCCAGCAGCTTGGCCGGGTCTGGAAACACCATATATTTT.

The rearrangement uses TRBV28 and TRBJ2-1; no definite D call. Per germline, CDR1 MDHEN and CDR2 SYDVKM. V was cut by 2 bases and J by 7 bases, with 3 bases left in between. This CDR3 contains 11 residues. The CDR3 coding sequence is TGTGCCAGCAGTTTAACAAATGAGCAGTTCTTC. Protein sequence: CASSLTNEQFF.

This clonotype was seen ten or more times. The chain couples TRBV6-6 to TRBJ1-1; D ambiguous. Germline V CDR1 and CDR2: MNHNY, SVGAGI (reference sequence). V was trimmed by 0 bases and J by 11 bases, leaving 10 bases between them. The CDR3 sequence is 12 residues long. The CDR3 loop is CASSYSSGDAFF. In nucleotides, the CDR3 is TGTGCCAGCAGTTACTCGAGTGGAGACGCTTTCTTT.

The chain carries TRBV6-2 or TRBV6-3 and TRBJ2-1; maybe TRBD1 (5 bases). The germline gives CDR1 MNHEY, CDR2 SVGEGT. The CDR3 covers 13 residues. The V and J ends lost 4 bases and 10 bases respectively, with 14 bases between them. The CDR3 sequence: CASSFQGTYEQFF. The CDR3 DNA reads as TGTGCCAGCAGTTTCCAGGGAACATACGAGCAGTTCTTC.

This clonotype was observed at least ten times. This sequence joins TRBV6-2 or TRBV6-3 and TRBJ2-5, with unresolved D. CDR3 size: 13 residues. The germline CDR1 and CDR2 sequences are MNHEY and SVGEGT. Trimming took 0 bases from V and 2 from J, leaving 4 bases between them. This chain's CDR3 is CASSYSWQETQYF. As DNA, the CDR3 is TGTGCCAGCAGTTACTCATGGCAAGAGACCCAGTACTTC.

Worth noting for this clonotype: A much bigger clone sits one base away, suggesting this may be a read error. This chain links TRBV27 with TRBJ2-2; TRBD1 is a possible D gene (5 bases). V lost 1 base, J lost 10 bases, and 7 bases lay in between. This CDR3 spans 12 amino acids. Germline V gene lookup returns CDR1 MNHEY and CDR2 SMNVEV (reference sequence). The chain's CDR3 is CASSLWGEELFF. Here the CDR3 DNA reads TGTGCCAGCAGTTTATGGGGCGAGGAGCTGTTTTTT.

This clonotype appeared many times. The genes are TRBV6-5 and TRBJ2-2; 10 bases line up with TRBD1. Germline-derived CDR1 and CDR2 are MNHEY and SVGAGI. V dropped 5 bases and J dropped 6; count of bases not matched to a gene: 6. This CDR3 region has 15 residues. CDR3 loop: CASSLGQGGAGELFF. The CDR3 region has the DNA TGTGCCAGCAGTCTCGGACAGGGGGGAGCCGGGGAGCTGTTTTTT.

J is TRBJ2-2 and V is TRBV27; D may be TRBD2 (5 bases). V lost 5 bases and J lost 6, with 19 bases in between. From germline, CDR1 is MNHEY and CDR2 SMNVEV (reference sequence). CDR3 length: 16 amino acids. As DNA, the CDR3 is TGTGCCAGCAGTCCGCGAGGCGAGGGTCCCCCCGGGGAGCTGTTTTTT. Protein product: CASSPRGEGPPGELFF.